This paragraph reports one TCR beta chain. Its matching antigen is unknown. The naive CD8+ gate required CD45RO-CCR7+CD27+CD95- phenotype. The CDR3 length is 15 residues. Germline values: CDR1 LNHNV, CDR2 YYDKDF (reference sequence). The sample belongs to a study of CXCR3-negative and CXCR3-positive naive CD8 T cells. UMI-tagged TRB cDNA libraries were built via 5' RACE. TCRdb reprocessed the 5' RACE reads, with one entry per CDR3 protein and no DNA. This sample lists approximately 6,100 distinct CDR3 sequences; its ten largest clones have 1.9%. Study findings and constraints: Greater hydrophobicity was found in TRB CDR3s of CXCR3-positive naive cells than of CXCR3-negative naive cells. Naive CXCR3-positive and CXCR3-negative cells shared similar TRBV-TRBJ usage, unlike memory cells.

Sequences were obtained from naive CXCR3+ CD8+ T cells from blood. Subset noted: CD45RO-CCR7+CD27+CD95- naive CD8+ T cells expressing CXCR3 (TNR3+). This TCR was sampled from a human donor in good health. Some clones in this sample may be carry-over from other donors' samples. J is TRBJ2-7 and V is TRBV15; TCRdb lists TRBD2, though no DNA is available to test this call. The CDR3 region is CATSSTRRGLGEQYF.